Presented here are 21 T cell receptor beta chains from one specimen sequenced in a study of T cell repertoires in cytomegalovirus infection. MiXCR, applied by TCRdb to the reads, yields one record per CDR3 protein. Among around 490,000 distinct CDR3 sequences listed, 26% were seen once. The sequencing input was PBMCs. The receptors originated from a human donor in good health (CMV status not recorded). Some clones in this sample may be carry-over from other donors' samples.

This clonotype was counted between two and nine times. The chain combines TRBV11-2 with TRBJ2-5, with 13 nucleotides matching TRBD2. Germline CDR1 reads SGHAT; CDR2 reads FQNNGV. The CDR3 length is 17 residues. Germline trimming cut 5 bases from V and 5 bases from J; bases unmatched to any gene: 11. This chain's CDR3 is CASSKGLAGLPGETQYF. In DNA, the CDR3 is TGTGCCAGCAGCAAGGGACTAGCGGGACTCCCGGGGGAGACCCAGTACTTC. Full variable domain (rest looked up from reference TRBV11-2 and TRBJ2-5): EAGVAQSPRYKIIEKRQSVAFWCNPISGHATLYWYQQILGQGPKLLIQFQNNGVVDDSQLPKDRFSAERLKGVDSTLKIQPAKLEDSAVYLCASSKGLAGLPGETQYFGPGTRLLVL.

Only one count was recorded for this clonotype. The gene calls are TRBV7-9 and TRBJ2-3, with D perhaps matching TRBD2 (6 bases). The CDR3 is made up of 14 amino acids. Germline V gives CDR1 SEHNR, CDR2 FQNEAQ (reference sequence). With 6 bases removed from V and 4 bases from J, the gap between germline ends came to 14 bases. CDR3 nucleotide sequence: TGTGCCAGCAGTCCCTCGTGGGAGGCAGATACGCAGTATTTT. Translating it yields CASSPSWEADTQYF.

This clonotype has more than one count but fewer than ten. The V gene is TRBV20-1, the J gene TRBJ2-5, with 7 positions matching TRBD1. Germline lookup yields CDR1 DFQATT and CDR2 SNEGSKA (reference sequence). J gave up 2 bases and V 0 bases, and 9 bases lay outside the gene matches. The CDR3 spans 16 residues. CDR3 loop: CSARDQYRGAQETQYF. CDR3 in DNA: TGCAGTGCTAGAGATCAGTACAGGGGCGCACAAGAGACCCAGTACTTC.

This clonotype was observed a handful of times. The chain has TRBV30 and TRBJ1-1; TRBD1 might be the D (5 bases). CDR3 length: 12 residues. Germline V lookup: CDR1 GTSNPN, CDR2 SVGIG (reference sequence). CDR3 nucleotide sequence: TGTGGGGGGAAGGGCCCGAACACTGAAGCTTTCTTT. It yields the protein CGGKGPNTEAFF.

The sample holds a few counts of this clonotype. The rearrangement links TRBV10-2 to TRBJ2-7; a weak D match, TRBD2 (6 bases). The CDR3 consists of 12 residues. Germline CDR1 is WSHSY and CDR2 is SAAADI. Trimming removed 8 bases from V and 3 bases from J, with 11 bases in between. DNA of the CDR3: TGCGCCAGCGGGGGACTCGGCTACGAGCAGTACGTC. It encodes CASGGLGYEQYV.

A few counts support this clonotype. J is TRBJ2-1 and V is TRBV7-2, with 10 bases identical to TRBD2. The CDR3 contains 14 residues. The V segment lost 5 bases and the J segment 7 bases; nucleotides outside the gene matches: 5. Per germline, CDR1 SGHTA and CDR2 FQGNSA. The DNA for the CDR3 is TGTGCCAGCAGCGGGACTAGCGTTAGGAATGAGCAGTTCTTC. Its protein is CASSGTSVRNEQFF.

The chain links TRBV6-2 or TRBV6-3 to TRBJ2-3, with D maybe TRBD1 (6 bases). The CDR3 is 16 residues long. Per germline, CDR1 MNHEY and CDR2 SVGEGT. Trimming left V 6 bases short and J 0 bases short, with 16 bases between. CDR3 in DNA: TGTGCCAGCAGAAACAGGGTAACCCCTAGCACAGATACGCAGTATTTT. Protein sequence: CASRNRVTPSTDTQYF.

There are many counts of this clonotype. The chain couples TRBV7-2 to TRBJ2-3; the D gene is possibly TRBD2 (6 bases). V was clipped by 3 bases and J by 4 bases, with 8 bases between them. Germline V gene sequence: CDR1 SGHTA, CDR2 FQGNSA. CDR3 length: 13 residues. CDR3 protein: CASSFGTADTQYF. The CDR3 bases are TGTGCCAGCAGCTTCGGGACTGCAGATACGCAGTATTTT.

There are many counts of this clonotype. The chain links TRBV7-6 to TRBJ2-3, with D perhaps given as TRBD1 or TRBD2 (5 bases each). The CDR3 sequence is 14 residues long. Trimming removed 3 bases from V and 6 bases from J, with 13 bases in between. The germline V gene has CDR1 SGHVS and CDR2 FNYEAQ. Here the CDR3 DNA reads TGTGCCAGCAGCTTCGGGACCCCCCCGGATACGCAGTATTTT. Its protein is CASSFGTPPDTQYF.

The rearrangement joins TRBV10-3 to TRBJ1-3, with 8 bases lining up with TRBD1. CDR3 length: 16 amino acids. Losses at the gene ends were 0 bases for V and 2 bases for J; bases not matched to a gene: 3. CDR1 is ENHRY, CDR2 SYGVKD, per germline. CDR3 nucleotides: TGTGCCATCAGTGAGTCGTGGACAGGGACTGGAAACACCATATATTTT. This gives the protein CAISESWTGTGNTIYF.

This chain joins TRBV19 and TRBJ1-2; the D is unclear. The CDR3 extends over 13 amino acids. Between the trimmed V and J ends, which lost 7 bases and 0 bases, there was a span of 9 bases. Germline loops: CDR1 LNHDA, CDR2 SQIVND (reference sequence). The CDR3 bases are TGTGCCAGTAACGGCAGAGCTAACTATGGCTACACCTTC. This codes for CASNGRANYGYTF.

This clonotype has a handful of counts. The junction departs from the called germline gene at one end, perhaps through a read error. The V gene is TRBV28, the J gene TRBJ2-1, with D unclear. CDR1 is MDHEN, CDR2 SYDVKM, per germline. The CDR3 is made up of 14 amino acids. CDR3 nucleotides: TGTGCCAGCCGTTTGTCCCTCTCCTACAATGAGCAGTTCTTC. Translating it yields CASRLSLSYNEQFF.

This clonotype has more than one count but fewer than ten. V usage is TRBV19 and J usage is TRBJ2-6; no definite D call. Trimming pared 1 base from V and 2 bases from J, leaving 9 bases between. CDR3 size: 16 residues. The germline gives CDR1 LNHDA, CDR2 SQIVND (reference sequence). The CDR3 coding sequence is TGTGCCAGTAGTATAGTTCGGGCCCCTGGGGCCAACGTCCTGACTTTC. It encodes CASSIVRAPGANVLTF.

The chain has TRBV6-6 and TRBJ2-1; 10 bases line up with TRBD2. J was trimmed by 4 bases and V by 5 bases; bases with no gene match: 5. The CDR3 has 15 residues. Germline loops: CDR1 MNHNY, CDR2 SVGAGI (reference sequence). In nucleotides, the CDR3 is TGTGCCAGCAGTCCTCTAGCGGGGGTGTACAATGAGCAGTTCTTC. It codes for CASSPLAGVYNEQFF.

In its sample, this clonotype was seen a few times. The chain has TRBV10-3 and TRBJ1-4; D is undetermined. V lost 3 bases and J lost 5, with 10 bases in between. The CDR3 has 14 residues. Looked up from germline, CDR1 is ENHRY and CDR2 is SYGVKD. CDR3 nucleotides: TGTGCCATCAGTGACTCGATTGGGAATGAAAAACTGTTTTTT. The encoded protein is CAISDSIGNEKLFF.

The CDR3 is CSAGTGVDTQYF. CDR3 DNA: TGCAGTGCTGGGACAGGGGTAGATACGCAGTATTTT. The chain joins TRBV20-1 to TRBJ2-3, with 10 bases aligning to TRBD1. V was pared by 5 bases and J by 5 bases, with 1 base of the junction left unmatched. The length of the CDR3 is 12 residues. The V gene's germline CDR1 is DFQATT and CDR2 SNEGSKA (reference sequence).

This clonotype was found many times. The chain employs TRBV7-2 and TRBJ2-1; the D gene is possibly TRBD2 (5 bases). The CDR3 contains 15 residues. Germline V gene lookup returns CDR1 SGHTA and CDR2 FQGNSA. The V end lost 3 bases, the J end lost 0 bases, and 9 bases lay between the germline ends. CDR3 sequence: CASSFQEGSYNEQFF. The CDR3 DNA sequence: TGTGCCAGCAGCTTCCAAGAGGGCTCCTACAATGAGCAGTTCTTC.

This CDR3 reads CASSLGALMSSGANVLTF. The CDR3 DNA sequence: TGTGCCAGCAGCTTAGGAGCGCTCATGAGCTCTGGGGCCAACGTCCTGACTTTC. The chain has TRBV7-9 and TRBJ2-6; D unclear. Trimming stripped 1 base from V and 0 bases from J, with 13 bases between. There are 18 residues in the CDR3. Germline values: CDR1 SEHNR, CDR2 FQNEAQ (reference sequence).

The rearrangement joins TRBV19 to TRBJ1-5; weak D call: TRBD1 (6 bases). This CDR3 spans 14 amino acids. Germline V gene data show CDR1 as LNHDA and CDR2 as SQIVND (reference sequence). V lost 3 bases and J 5 bases, leaving 11 bases between the germline ends. CDR3 sequence (DNA): TGTGCCAGTAGTATGAACGCAGGGGATCAGCCCCAGCATTTT. This translates into CASSMNAGDQPQHF.

This clonotype was detected a few times. The CDR3 nucleotides read TGTGCCAGTAGTGGCGTCCAGGGGGCGTGGGGCTACACCTTC. Protein: CASSGVQGAWGYTF. The chain recombines TRBV19 with TRBJ1-2, with TRBD1 identical over 8 bases. V shed 5 bases and J 8 bases; nucleotides not matched to a gene: 10. Germline V gives CDR1 LNHDA, CDR2 SQIVND (reference sequence). There are 14 residues in the CDR3.

This clonotype was seen more than once but under ten times. This chain links TRBV7-6 with TRBJ2-3; D unresolved. Trimming left V 5 bases short and J 2 bases short, with 5 bases between. This CDR3 region has 12 residues. Per germline, CDR1 SGHVS and CDR2 FNYEAQ. The CDR3 sequence is CASSVHTDTQYF. The DNA for the CDR3 is TGTGCCAGCAGCGTTCACACAGATACGCAGTATTTT.